Below are 14 T cell receptor beta chains sequenced from a single sample in a study of blood T cell repertoires in COVID-19. The protocol was immunoSEQ multiplex PCR, while the TCRdb copy is restricted to in-frame clones and leaves out a portion. The sample consists of 50,000 to 60,000 clones, 75% to 85% of them appearing once. Sequenced input: peripheral blood. The source of these receptors is a middle-aged man with acute or convalescent COVID-19.

In this sample, this clone turned up a few times. V usage is TRBV3-1 (or the pseudogene TRBV3-2) and J usage is TRBJ2-6; tentatively, D is TRBD1 (5 bases). CDR3 length: 15 residues. Germline V gene sequence: CDR1 LGHDT, CDR2 YNNKEL (reference sequence). The ends were cut back, 0 bases at V and 4 bases at J, with 7 bases in the middle. This CDR3 reads CASSQEGPGANVLTF. The CDR3 region has the DNA TGTGCCAGCAGCCAAGAGGGGCCCGGGGCCAACGTCCTGACTTTC.

V and J are TRBV14 and TRBJ1-2; TRBD1 might be the D (5 bases). V was shortened by 0 bases and J by 4 bases, with 6 bases between the two germline ends. This CDR3 comprises 13 residues. Germline CDR1 is SGHDN and CDR2 is FVKESK. The DNA of the CDR3 is TGTGCCAGCAGCCAAGACAGGGTCTATGGCTACACCTTC. Translation gives CASSQDRVYGYTF.

This clone is a singleton in its sample. This chain uses TRBV29-1 with TRBJ2-6; D unclear. CDR1 and CDR2 (germline): SQVTM, ANQGSEA. V was cut by 4 bases and J by 0 bases, with 7 bases left in between. This CDR3 contains 14 residues. CDR3 protein: CSVVKNSGANVLTF. CDR3 sequence (DNA): TGCAGCGTTGTAAAAAACTCTGGGGCCAACGTCCTGACTTTC.

This rearrangement joins TRBV4-1 to TRBJ2-7; possibly TRBD1 for D (5 bases). V shed 1 base and J shed 6 bases, with 28 bases lying between them. Per germline, CDR1 MGHRA and CDR2 YSYEKL. The CDR3 contains 19 residues. CDR3 bases: TGCGCCAGCAGCCAAGTCCTCGTTGTGCCGACAGATCAACGGGTCGAGCAGTACTTC. The encoded protein is CASSQVLVVPTDQRVEQYF.

The rearrangement joins TRBV2 to TRBJ1-2; 9 bases fit TRBD1. Germline V gene data show CDR1 as SNHLY and CDR2 as FYNNEI. J lost 6 bases, V lost 4 bases, and 12 bases had no gene match. This CDR3 has 16 amino acids. CDR3 DNA sequence: TGTGCCAGCAGTGTTCTCCCAGGGACAGGGTATAATGGCTACACCTTC. Its protein product is CASSVLPGTGYNGYTF.

The rearrangement joins TRBV5-1 to TRBJ2-2; no firm D call. Trimming removed 1 base from V and 0 bases from J, with 4 bases in between. CDR3 length: 14 amino acids. Germline CDR1 reads SGHRS; CDR2 reads YFSETQ. The CDR3 is CASSLTPNTGELFF. The CDR3 DNA sequence: TGCGCCAGCAGCTTGACACCGAACACCGGGGAGCTGTTTTTT.

Here the CDR3 DNA reads TGTGCCAGCAGTTGGGGCAGGAACACCGGGGAGCTGTTTTTT. Protein: CASSWGRNTGELFF. The chain employs TRBV6-5 and TRBJ2-2, with D perhaps matching TRBD1 (5 bases). The V end was cut by 4 bases, the J end by 1 base, with 7 bases between. The CDR3 is 14 amino acids. From germline, CDR1 is MNHEY and CDR2 SVGAGI.

V usage is TRBV3-1 (or the pseudogene TRBV3-2) and J usage is TRBJ2-3; 13 bases match TRBD2. This CDR3 has 19 residues. The ends lost 1 base at V and 5 bases at J; junction bases unmatched: 12. In germline, CDR1 is LGHDT, CDR2 YNNKEL (reference sequence). The CDR3 bases are TGTGCCAGCAGCCAAGTGTCCGCAACTAGCGGGGGGGCCGTAGATACGCAGTATTTT. This translates into CASSQVSATSGGAVDTQYF.

The rearrangement links TRBV5-1 to TRBJ2-7, with 14 nucleotides matching TRBD2. J gave up 3 bases and V 4 bases, and 3 bases lay outside the gene matches. The CDR3 is 15 amino acids. Germline V CDR1 and CDR2: SGHRS, YFSETQ. The CDR3 nucleotides are TGCGCCAGCAGCACCGGACTAGCGGGAGGCTACGAGCAGTACTTC. As protein: CASSTGLAGGYEQYF.

The chain joins TRBV3-1 (or the pseudogene TRBV3-2) to TRBJ1-3, with D perhaps matching TRBD1 (6 bases). Germline CDR1 is LGHDT and CDR2 is YNNKEL (reference sequence). Trimming left V 0 bases short and J 6 bases short, with 12 bases between. The CDR3 totals 15 residues. The CDR3 DNA sequence: TGTGCCAGCAGCCAAGAACAGGGAATAACAAACACCATATATTTT. Amino acids: CASSQEQGITNTIYF.

As for this clone: Other nucleotide sequences from this sample produce the same CDR3. This chain connects TRBV12-3 or TRBV12-4 to TRBJ1-5, with D tentatively TRBD1 (6 bases). CDR3 length: 13 residues. V gave up 6 bases and J gave up 7 bases, with 13 bases separating them. CDR3 DNA: TGTGCCAGCAGCCTACAGGGTGGGCAGCCCCAGCATTTT. This translates into CASSLQGGQPQHF.

The V call is TRBV7-2, the J call TRBJ2-5, with 10 bases identical to TRBD2. CDR1 is SGHTA and CDR2 is FQGNSA in the germline V gene. V was pared by 5 bases and J by 5 bases, with 11 bases of the junction left unmatched. The CDR3 totals 16 residues. The chain's CDR3 is CASSLQESSGGETQYF. For the CDR3, the DNA is TGTGCCAGCAGCCTACAAGAGTCTAGCGGGGGTGAGACCCAGTACTTC. Using reference TRBV7-2 and TRBJ2-5 for the parts outside the CDR3, the full variable domain is GAGVSQSPSNKVTEKGKDVELRCDPISGHTALYWYRQSLGQGLEFLIYFQGNSAPDKSGLPSDRFSAERTGGSVSTLTIQRTQQEDSAVYLCASSLQESSGGETQYFGPGTRLLVL.

The chain uses TRBV7-7 and TRBJ2-2, with 8 bases lining up with TRBD2. V lost 5 bases, J lost 6 bases, and 11 bases stayed unmatched. CDR1 is SSHAT and CDR2 is FNYEAQ in the germline V gene (reference sequence). CDR3 length: 16 amino acids. The CDR3 region is CASSRVGSGTAGELFF. The CDR3, as DNA: TGTGCCAGCAGCCGGGTGGGTAGCGGGACCGCCGGGGAGCTGTTTTTT.

J is TRBJ2-2 and V is TRBV2, with D possibly TRBD1 on 5 matching bases. The CDR3 is 13 amino acids. V lost 6 bases and J lost 6, with 11 bases in between. Germline lookup yields CDR1 SNHLY and CDR2 FYNNEI. The CDR3 DNA reads TGTGCCAGCAGGACCTCAGGGCCCGGGGAGCTGTTTTTT. Translation gives CASRTSGPGELFF.